This T cell receptor beta chain was retrieved from a study of blood T cell repertoires in COVID-19. Turning to the study itself: T cells, B-cell-depleted T cells, or PBMCs supplied cDNA or gDNA.

As originally analysed: Cell counts per sample came from amplifying reference gene primers. Sequencing used immunoSEQ multiplex PCR; TCRdb keeps in-frame clones, though not all of them. V and J calls and clone size are as listed in that table; D and trimming were resolved from the DNA. The sample includes some 130,000 clones, roughly 69% of them seen just once. In germline, CDR1 is SNHLY, CDR2 FYNNEI. The CDR3 runs 15 residues. V lost 7 bases and J lost 0; bases outside the gene matches: 4. This chain uses TRBV2 with TRBJ2-1; TRBD2 matches at 9 bases. What was sequenced was peripheral blood. This sequence originates from a woman in her 70s with acute or convalescent COVID-19. This CDR3 reads CASTLRGGSYNEQFF. CDR3 coding DNA: TGTGCCAGCACCCTGCGGGGGGGCTCCTACAATGAGCAGTTCTTC.